This T cell receptor beta chain was sequenced in a study of cytomegalovirus exposure and HLA in healthy donors. Study results and limitations: What TCR beta sequences reportedly achieved was accurate prediction of HLA-A and HLA-B alleles in most subjects. Despite most TCR sequences being rare, some public TCRs occurred in many donors. The authors enumerated around 150 TCR beta chains as linked to cytomegalovirus.

As to this clone: Its antigen is as yet unknown.

With 60 Vbeta and 13 Jbeta primers, the PCR was carried out. Produced via immunoSEQ multiplex PCR; TCRdb's table is partial and in-frame only. This table has more than 85,000 clones, roughly 80% appearing once. The receptor comes from a woman aged 50 to 60 in good health and CMV-seropositive. Source material: PBMCs.

The CDR3 protein is CASSSWEGAGAPDTQYF. CDR3 sequence (DNA): TGTGCCAGCAGCTCCTGGGAGGGAGCGGGAGCCCCAGATACGCAGTATTTT. This chain joins TRBV11-2 and TRBJ2-3, with 8 bases identical to TRBD2. There are 17 residues in the CDR3. Germline CDR1 SGHAT, CDR2 FQNNGV. V shed 4 bases and J 4 bases; nucleotides not matched to a gene: 13.